The 22 T cell receptor beta chains in this list originate from one sample, sequenced in a study of T cell clones after liver transplantation. Measured with immunoSEQ multiplex PCR; TCRdb has only the in-frame clones, and not every one. The sample lists about 75,000 clones, around four fifths occurring once. The starting material was CD4+ T cells from blood, obtained roughly 48 months after liver transplant. Every receptor here comes from a human patient who received a liver transplant. Some T cells here may be from the graft donor.

The chain's CDR3 is CASSYGGHRPYNEQFF. CDR3 bases: TGTGCCAGCAGTTACGGGGGACATCGTCCATATAATGAGCAGTTCTTC. The V call is TRBV6-5, the J call TRBJ2-1, with D possibly being TRBD1 (6 bases). The germline V gene encodes CDR1 MNHEY and CDR2 SVGAGI. V lost 2 bases and J lost 7, with 18 bases in between. This CDR3 spans 16 amino acids.

The chain employs TRBV11-3 and TRBJ2-7; a possible D gene is TRBD1 (7 bases). CDR1 is SGHNT, CDR2 YENEEA, per germline. Trimming took 2 bases from V and 6 from J, leaving 11 bases between them. CDR3 size: 13 residues. In nucleotides, the CDR3 is TGTGCCAGCAGCTTAATCCAGGGGGGCGAGCAGTACTTC. This codes for CASSLIQGGEQYF.

This chain joins TRBV9 and TRBJ2-7; no firm D call. Trimming shortened V by 4 bases and J by 5 bases, and 13 bases separated the two germline ends. Germline V gene lookup returns CDR1 SGDLS and CDR2 YYNGEE. The CDR3 totals 13 residues. CDR3 region: CASSPSPLHEQYF. CDR3 sequence (DNA): TGTGCCAGCAGCCCTTCGCCCTTACACGAGCAGTACTTC.

This chain links TRBV19 with TRBJ2-2, with D possibly matching TRBD1 (5 bases). Germline CDR1 LNHDA, CDR2 SQIVND (reference sequence). V was pared by 3 bases and J by 7 bases, with 6 bases between. The CDR3 runs to 12 residues. Here the CDR3 DNA reads TGTGCCAGTAGTATCCAGGGCGGGGAGCTGTTTTTT. Its translation is CASSIQGGELFF.

V is TRBV2 and J is TRBJ1-5; D unclear. Germline lookup yields CDR1 SNHLY and CDR2 FYNNEI. V was shortened by 8 bases and J by 4 bases, with 9 bases between the two germline ends. The CDR3 runs 12 residues. CDR3 residues: CASGKGNQPQHF. The DNA of the CDR3 is TGTGCCAGCGGAAAAGGGAATCAGCCCCAGCATTTT.

This sequence joins TRBV19 and TRBJ1-1; no firm D call. CDR1 is LNHDA, CDR2 SQIVND, per germline (reference sequence). The CDR3 sequence is 14 residues long. The V end lost 3 bases, the J end lost 4 bases, and 12 bases lay between the germline ends. CDR3 nucleotide sequence: TGTGCCAGTAGTATCAGGTGGGGTAGCACTGAAGCTTTCTTT. It codes for CASSIRWGSTEAFF.

The chain joins TRBV29-1 to TRBJ1-4, with no clear D. V was shortened by 6 bases and J by 3 bases, with 11 bases between the two germline ends. In germline, CDR1 is SQVTM, CDR2 ANQGSEA. There are 13 residues in the CDR3. CDR3 nucleotides: TGCAGCGTGTCGGGAGGCGCTAATGAAAAACTGTTTTTT. This gives the protein CSVSGGANEKLFF.

The chain combines TRBV5-1 with TRBJ2-5; TRBD1 aligns across 10 bases. In germline, CDR1 is SGHRS, CDR2 YFSETQ. The CDR3 runs 15 residues. V was pared by 3 bases and J by 4 bases, with 6 bases of the junction left unmatched. The CDR3 protein is CASSSDRGKRETQYF. CDR3 bases: TGCGCCAGCAGCTCGGACAGGGGGAAGCGAGAGACCCAGTACTTC.

V is TRBV5-5 and J is TRBJ1-2, with D possibly matching TRBD1 (5 bases). Trimming pared 2 bases from V and 2 bases from J, leaving 10 bases between. CDR3 length equals 14 residues. In germline, CDR1 is SGHKS, CDR2 YYEKEE (reference sequence). CDR3 sequence reads: CASSLAGLNYGYTF. As DNA, the CDR3 is TGTGCCAGCAGCTTAGCGGGACTCAACTATGGCTACACCTTC.

The J gene is TRBJ1-5, the V gene TRBV15; possibly TRBD1 for D (5 bases). This CDR3 contains 15 residues. With 0 bases removed from V and 6 bases from J, the gap between germline ends came to 12 bases. Germline V gives CDR1 LNHNV, CDR2 YYDKDF (reference sequence). This chain's CDR3 is CATSREGGIGQPQHF. The CDR3 region has the DNA TGTGCCACCAGCAGAGAGGGGGGGATAGGTCAGCCCCAGCATTTT.

CDR3 sequence: CASSESGTGTGRSTDTQYF. As DNA, the CDR3 is TGTGCCAGCAGTGAAAGTGGGACGGGTACAGGGAGAAGCACAGATACGCAGTATTTT. This chain connects TRBV6-1 to TRBJ2-3; weak D call: TRBD1 (6 bases). Germline assignment: CDR1 MNHNS and CDR2 SASEGT. V was pared by 2 bases and J by 0 bases, with 21 bases between. The CDR3 is made up of 19 amino acids.

The chain uses TRBV28 and TRBJ2-2; D may be TRBD2 (6 bases). Germline CDR1 reads MDHEN; CDR2 reads SYDVKM. V shed 3 bases and J shed 0 bases, with 14 bases lying between them. This CDR3 is built from 17 residues. The CDR3 bases are TGTGCCAGCAGTTTGGGCAGGCTAGCGTCGAACACCGGGGAGCTGTTTTTT. Its translation is CASSLGRLASNTGELFF.

The chain has TRBV29-1 and TRBJ2-3; 10 bases are shared with TRBD1. There are 14 residues in the CDR3. CDR1 SQVTM and CDR2 ANQGSEA come from the germline V gene. Trimming removed 7 bases from V and 4 bases from J; junction bases left unmatched: 8. CDR3 nucleotide sequence: TGCAGCGCTCGAAGACAGGGGGCAGCAGATACGCAGTATTTT. Translating it yields CSARRQGAADTQYF.

The chain recombines TRBV27 with TRBJ2-3; TRBD1 agrees at 9 bases. After removal of 8 bases from V and 4 bases from J, the junction contained 10 bases not matched to a gene. Germline loops: CDR1 MNHEY, CDR2 SMNVEV (reference sequence). This CDR3 comprises 15 residues. The CDR3, as DNA: TGTGCCAGCGGGACGAGGGACAGGGTACCAGATACGCAGTATTTT. Its protein product is CASGTRDRVPDTQYF.

This clone was observed a handful of times. This chain links TRBV19 with TRBJ1-2, with D possibly TRBD1 on 6 matching bases. This CDR3 comprises 12 residues. V was cut by 7 bases and J by 8 bases, with 14 bases left in between. CDR1 is LNHDA and CDR2 is SQIVND in the germline V gene (reference sequence). The CDR3 sequence is CASNNRENGYTF. The CDR3 DNA reads TGTGCCAGTAACAACAGGGAGAACGGCTACACCTTC.

The count of this clone is one. The CDR3 DNA follows: TGTGCCAGCAGTTCCGACAGGAGAAACTATGGCTACACCTTC. It yields the protein CASSSDRRNYGYTF. This sequence joins TRBV6-1 and TRBJ1-2, with a tentative D call TRBD1 (6 bases). The ends were cut back, 5 bases at V and 2 bases at J, with 12 bases in the middle. The CDR3 length is 14 residues. From germline, CDR1 is MNHNS and CDR2 SASEGT.

The table lists this clone with a count of one. This chain joins TRBV7-2 and TRBJ2-1; 9 nucleotides match TRBD2. There are 16 residues in the CDR3. CDR1 is SGHTA and CDR2 is FQGNSA in the germline V gene. Trimming at V came to 6 bases and at J to 8 bases, leaving 14 bases not matched to a gene. CDR3 in amino acids: CASSSLAGRLLDEQFF. Written as DNA, the CDR3 is TGTGCCAGCAGTTCTCTAGCGGGGCGCCTTTTGGATGAGCAGTTCTTC. Variable domain in full (rest from reference TRBV7-2 and TRBJ2-1): GAGVSQSPSNKVTEKGKDVELRCDPISGHTALYWYRQSLGQGLEFLIYFQGNSAPDKSGLPSDRFSAERTGGSVSTLTIQRTQQEDSAVYLCASSSLAGRLLDEQFFGPGTRLTVL.

The chain has TRBV30 and TRBJ1-1, with no clear D. Germline lookup yields CDR1 GTSNPN and CDR2 SVGIG (reference sequence). Trimming cost V 1 base and J 6 bases, with 9 bases left between them. This CDR3 has 12 amino acids. The CDR3 region is CAWSGGRAEAFF. As DNA, the CDR3 is TGTGCCTGGAGTGGAGGGAGGGCTGAAGCTTTCTTT.

V usage is TRBV6-1 and J usage is TRBJ2-5, with TRBD1 matching 7 bases. The CDR3 sequence is 14 residues long. The germline V gene encodes CDR1 MNHNS and CDR2 SASEGT. With 7 bases clipped from V and 9 bases from J, the junction kept 14 bases outside the gene matches. CDR3 sequence: CASNHDRAQGAQYF. The CDR3 bases are TGTGCCAGCAATCACGACAGGGCCCAAGGGGCCCAGTACTTC.

V gene TRBV4-1 combines with J gene TRBJ1-2; D ambiguous. V lost 0 bases and J 2 bases, leaving 4 bases between the germline ends. The CDR3 spans 13 residues. Per the germline V gene, CDR1 is MGHRA and CDR2 is YSYEKL. The CDR3 sequence: CASSQDQNYGYTF. CDR3 nucleotides: TGCGCCAGCAGCCAAGATCAGAACTATGGCTACACCTTC.

This sequence joins TRBV14 and TRBJ2-3; D is tentatively TRBD1 or TRBD2 (5 bases each). The germline V and J ends were trimmed by 1 base and 6 bases, with 29 bases remaining between them. This CDR3 is built from 20 residues. Per the germline V gene, CDR1 is SGHDN and CDR2 is FVKESK. In DNA, the CDR3 is TGTGCCAGCAGCCAAGTAGTCTCCTCGGGATGGGGGACGCCCCCCGATACGCAGTATTTT. This encodes CASSQVVSSGWGTPPDTQYF.

V and J are TRBV7-9 and TRBJ2-7, with a weak D call TRBD1 (5 bases). This CDR3 has 15 residues. Germline-derived CDR1 and CDR2 are SEHNR and FQNEAQ (reference sequence). The V gene lost 5 bases and the J gene lost 0 bases, with 14 bases spanning the gap. The CDR3 DNA follows: TGTGCCAGCAGCCGAGGTGGGGCAGACTCCTACGAGCAGTACTTC. Its protein is CASSRGGADSYEQYF.